This T cell receptor (beta chain) was documented in a study of blood T cells in healthy people across ages. Points from the study as a whole: The study could not conclusively compare naive and antigen-experienced cells, given its unsorted PBMCs.

The V and J ends lost 6 bases and 2 bases respectively, with 17 bases between them. The germline V gene has CDR1 SNHLY and CDR2 FYNNEI. This CDR3 comprises 16 residues. Next came a second PCR, run for about 7 to 12 cycles, which used a sample-barcoded 5' primer along with a J-beta primer mix. One entry per CDR3 protein, called by TCRdb with MiXCR from the 5' RACE reads. In the table there are over 750,000 distinct CDR3 sequences, more than 20% of which are singletons. Every donor contributed 7.5 to 10 milliliters of peripheral blood by blood draw. This clonotype was observed a handful of times. Its antigen is unidentified. These same data were also listed under a study on T cells of mothers and their children.

Material for sequencing was blood. The source is a boy younger than 18 in good health. The chain employs TRBV2 and TRBJ2-1, with a possible D match to TRBD2 (6 bases). The CDR3 loop reads CASRAAGQGPYNEQFF. Here the CDR3 DNA reads TGTGCCAGCAGGGCGGCGGGGCAGGGCCCCTACAATGAGCAGTTCTTC.